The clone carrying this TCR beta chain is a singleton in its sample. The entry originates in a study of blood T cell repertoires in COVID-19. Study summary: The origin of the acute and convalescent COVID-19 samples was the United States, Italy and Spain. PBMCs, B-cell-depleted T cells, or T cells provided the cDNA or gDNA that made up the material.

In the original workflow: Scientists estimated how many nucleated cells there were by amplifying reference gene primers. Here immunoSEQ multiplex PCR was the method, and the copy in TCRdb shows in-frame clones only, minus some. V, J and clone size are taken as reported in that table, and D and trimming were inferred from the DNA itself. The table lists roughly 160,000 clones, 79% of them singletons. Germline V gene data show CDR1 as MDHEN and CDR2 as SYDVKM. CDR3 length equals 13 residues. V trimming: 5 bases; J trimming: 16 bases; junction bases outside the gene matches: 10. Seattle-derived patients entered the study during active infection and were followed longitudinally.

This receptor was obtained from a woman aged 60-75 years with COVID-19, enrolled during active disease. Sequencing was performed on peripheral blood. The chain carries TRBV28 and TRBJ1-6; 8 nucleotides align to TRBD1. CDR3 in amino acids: CASSPAGTGPLHF. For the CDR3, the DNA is TGTGCCAGCAGTCCCGCCGGGACAGGCCCTCTCCACTTT.